This TCR beta chain derives from a study of identical twins. TCRdb reanalysed the 5' RACE reads using MiXCR and keeps one entry per CDR3 protein. The sample has 400,000 to 500,000 distinct CDR3 sequences, 13% to 15% seen once. Study-level results: Among monozygotic twins, out-of-frame TCR alpha sharing exceeded what models predicted. Zero-insertion findings could be partly confounded by invariant cells (MAIT and iNKT cells).

V gave up 6 bases and J gave up 4 bases; unmatched junction bases: 5. The V gene's germline CDR1 is LGHNA and CDR2 YNFKEQ. The CDR3 consists of 14 residues. Every donor was a healthy Caucasian. Turning to this clonotype: Its specificity is not known.

The same data also contributed to another study, on yellow fever vaccine responses in identical twins.

This TCR came from a woman between 18 and 29 years old in good health. This chain connects TRBV4-2 to TRBJ2-7; TRBD2 aligns across 11 bases. The sample comprised CD4+ T cells sorted from blood. The CDR3 here is CASRDLAGGYEQYF. DNA for the CDR3: TGTGCCAGCAGGGACCTAGCGGGAGGATACGAGCAGTACTTC.